These 19 T cell receptor beta chains were sequenced from one sample in a study of OX40 agonist ivuxolimab in advanced cancers. Data came from immunoSEQ multiplex PCR; TCRdb stores just in-frame clones and leaves some out. Of more than 95,000 clones in the sample, around nine tenths are singletons; the top ten hold 0.7% to 1%. The starting material was CD4+ or CD8+ T cells sorted from blood, obtained in a trial of the OX40 agonist ivuxolimab. Source of these receptors: an adult with an advanced solid tumor such as melanoma, head and neck, liver or kidney cancer.

This clone was recorded only once. The rearrangement uses TRBV29-1 and TRBJ2-5; D might be TRBD1 (7 bases). CDR1 is SQVTM and CDR2 is ANQGSEA in the germline V gene. This CDR3 comprises 14 residues. The V end was cut by 3 bases, the J end by 7 bases, with 18 bases between. CDR3 in DNA: TGCAGCGTTGATTCCCGCAGGGGGACTGGGACCCAGTACTTC. Amino acids: CSVDSRRGTGTQYF.

The chain is built from TRBV28 and TRBJ1-6; 11 bases agree with TRBD1. V shed 2 bases, J shed 1 base, and the junction held 1 base outside the gene matches. Germline-derived CDR1 and CDR2 are MDHEN and SYDVKM. The CDR3 is 17 amino acids. CDR3 region: CASSLGQGASYNSPLHF. The CDR3 DNA reads as TGTGCCAGCAGTTTAGGACAGGGGGCTTCCTATAATTCACCCCTCCACTTT. The variable domain in full, completed from reference TRBV28 and TRBJ1-6, reads DVKVTQSSRYLVKRTGEKVFLECVQDMDHENMFWYRQDPGLGLRLIYFSYDVKMKEKGDIPEGYSVSREKKERFSLILESASTNQTSMYLCASSLGQGASYNSPLHFGNGTRLTVT.

The chain is built from TRBV27 and TRBJ2-7; 10 bases agree with TRBD1. This CDR3 spans 14 amino acids. Germline loops: CDR1 MNHEY, CDR2 SMNVEV (reference sequence). Germline trimming cut 4 bases from V and 6 bases from J; bases unmatched to any gene: 6. In nucleotides, the CDR3 is TGTGCCAGCAGTTCACCGGGACAGGGGACCGAGCAGTACTTC. Its translation is CASSSPGQGTEQYF.

The chain is built from TRBV5-1 and TRBJ1-2, with D maybe TRBD1 (5 bases). The CDR3 extends over 15 amino acids. Trimming took off 4 bases at V and 6 bases at J, with 19 bases between the two ends. The germline gives CDR1 SGHRS, CDR2 YFSETQ. CDR3 DNA sequence: TGCGCCAGCAGCGATCCCGGGGCTGATTTTGATGGCTACACCTTC. It encodes CASSDPGADFDGYTF.

CDR3 sequence (DNA): TGTGCCAGCTCACGCCAGGGGGGTGAGCAGTTCTTC. Translating it yields CASSRQGGEQFF. The chain employs TRBV18 and TRBJ2-1; weak D call: TRBD1 (7 bases). The V and J ends lost 4 bases and 9 bases respectively, with 10 bases between them. CDR3 length: 12 amino acids. The germline V gene encodes CDR1 KGHSH and CDR2 LQKENI.

V usage is TRBV4-2 and J usage is TRBJ2-2, with 9 nucleotides matching TRBD1. Germline CDR1 is LGHNA and CDR2 is YNFKEQ. V lost 1 base, J lost 1 base, and 1 base stayed unmatched. The CDR3 has 16 amino acids. The chain's CDR3 is CASSQGTGENTGELFF. The CDR3 bases are TGTGCCAGCAGCCAAGGGACAGGGGAGAACACCGGGGAGCTGTTTTTT.

This clone occurred once. This chain links TRBV7-8 with TRBJ2-2, with D possibly matching TRBD2 (6 bases). V lost 5 bases to trimming and J lost 2 bases, with 9 bases between them. This CDR3 has 14 residues. CDR1 and CDR2 from the germline V gene are SGHVS and FQNEAQ. The CDR3 nucleotides read TGTGCCAGCAGCCGACTAGTCAACACCGGGGAGCTGTTTTTT. Translation: CASSRLVNTGELFF.

The chain is built from TRBV27 and TRBJ1-5; D gene uncertain. Per germline, CDR1 MNHEY and CDR2 SMNVEV (reference sequence). V dropped 1 base and J dropped 1 base, with 5 bases sitting between them. The CDR3 consists of 14 residues. The CDR3 spells CASSLYTSNQPQHF. The CDR3 bases are TGTGCCAGCAGTTTATACACAAGCAATCAGCCCCAGCATTTT.

The chain joins TRBV5-6 to TRBJ1-1, with a weak D call TRBD1 (5 bases). Germline values: CDR1 SGHDT, CDR2 YYEEEE. CDR3 length: 16 amino acids. Between the trimmed V and J ends, which lost 6 bases and 6 bases, there was a span of 24 bases. CDR3 in DNA: TGTGCCAGCATCCTTTTTTTGGGGCGCGGTTGGTCTGAAGCTTTCTTT. Its translation is CASILFLGRGWSEAFF.

V usage is TRBV4-3 and J usage is TRBJ2-2, with 11 bases fitting TRBD2. The CDR3 sequence is 15 residues long. Germline V gene data show CDR1 as LGHNA and CDR2 as YSLEER. The V gene end was trimmed by 1 base and the J gene end by 8 bases; junction bases not matched to a gene: 3. CDR3 nucleotides: TGCGCCAGCAGCCAAGTGCTAGCGGGGGGTGGGGAGCTGTTTTTT. This codes for CASSQVLAGGGELFF.

CDR3 protein: CACRGTGVSYEQYF. The CDR3 DNA reads TGTGCCTGCCGCGGGACAGGCGTTTCCTACGAGCAGTACTTC. The chain recombines TRBV6-5 with TRBJ2-7; 8 bases map to TRBD1. Germline V gene sequence: CDR1 MNHEY, CDR2 SVGAGI. The CDR3 spans 14 residues. Trimming at V came to 11 bases and at J to 1 base, leaving 10 bases not matched to a gene.

The chain joins TRBV30 to TRBJ2-7, with D perhaps given as TRBD1 or TRBD2 (5 bases each). With 0 bases removed from V and 0 bases from J, the gap between germline ends came to 9 bases. CDR3 length: 14 residues. Germline-derived CDR1 and CDR2 are GTSNPN and SVGIG (reference sequence). CDR3 sequence reads: CAWSVGGGSYEQYF. DNA of the CDR3: TGTGCCTGGAGTGTGGGTGGGGGCTCCTACGAGCAGTACTTC.

Comments on this clone: One junction end does not reproduce the germline sequence, and a read error may be involved. The rearrangement links TRBV7-7 to TRBJ2-1; D possibly uses TRBD1 or TRBD2 (5 bases each). Germline CDR1 SSHAT, CDR2 FNYEAQ (reference sequence). The CDR3 runs to 15 residues. For the CDR3, the DNA is TGTGCTAGCAGCCCCTCGGGGCTTCACGACAATGAGCAGTTCTTC. Amino acids: CASSPSGLHDNEQFF. Combining the CDR3 with reference TRBV7-7 and TRBJ2-1 gives the whole variable domain GAGVSQSPRYKVTKRGQDVTLRCDPISSHATLYWYQQALGQGPEFLTYFNYEAQPDKSGLPSDRFSAERPEGSISTLTIQRTEQRDSAMYRCASSPSGLHDNEQFFGPGTRLTVL.

The rearrangement links TRBV7-6 to TRBJ2-5; 7 bases are shared with TRBD1. Unmatched junction bases numbered 4, after V lost 1 base and J lost 5 bases. CDR3 length: 14 residues. Germline V gene lookup returns CDR1 SGHVS and CDR2 FNYEAQ. CDR3: CASSLGQGSETQYF. The CDR3 DNA follows: TGTGCCAGCAGCTTAGGACAGGGTTCGGAGACCCAGTACTTC. Filled out from reference TRBV7-6 and TRBJ2-5, the complete variable domain reads GAGVSQSPRYKVTKRGQDVALRCDPISGHVSLYWYRQALGQGPEFLTYFNYEAQQDKSGLPNDRFSAERPEGSISTLTIQRTEQRDSAMYRCASSLGQGSETQYFGPGTRLLVL.

This chain's CDR3 is CASSQTGGTASYEQYF. DNA for the CDR3: TGCGCCAGCAGCCAAACGGGCGGGACTGCATCCTACGAGCAGTACTTC. The J gene is TRBJ2-7, the V gene TRBV4-3, with a possible D match to TRBD2 (6 bases). CDR1 and CDR2 from the germline V gene are LGHNA and YSLEER. This CDR3 is built from 16 residues. V was cut by 2 bases and J by 1 base, with 15 bases left in between.

The chain employs TRBV28 and TRBJ1-2, with a possible D match to TRBD1 (5 bases). The CDR3 loop spans 13 amino acids. Germline CDR1 reads MDHEN; CDR2 reads SYDVKM. V was trimmed by 5 bases and J by 5 bases, leaving 12 bases between them. This CDR3 reads CASSLDGAYGYTF. DNA for the CDR3: TGTGCCAGCAGTCTCGACGGGGCTTATGGCTACACCTTC.

Turning to this clone: The same CDR3 also results from other DNA sequences found in this sample. V is TRBV27 and J is TRBJ1-2; 11 bases agree with TRBD1. The CDR3 is 16 amino acids. In germline, CDR1 is MNHEY, CDR2 SMNVEV (reference sequence). Trimming cost V 5 bases and J 7 bases; bases outside gene matches: 12. This CDR3 is CASSMLSGTGGSGYTF. DNA of the CDR3: TGTGCCAGCAGTATGCTGTCCGGGACAGGGGGAAGTGGCTACACCTTC.

In this sample, this clone turned up once. V usage is TRBV6-4 and J usage is TRBJ2-4; the D call may be TRBD1 or TRBD2 (5 bases each). Per the germline V gene, CDR1 is MRHNA and CDR2 is SNTAGT. This CDR3 region has 13 residues. Trimming cost V 0 bases and J 14 bases, with 14 bases left between them. Here the CDR3 DNA reads TGTGCCAGCAGTGACTCGATCTGGGGACCAAAGTACTTC. It codes for CASSDSIWGPKYF.

The J gene is TRBJ1-6, the V gene TRBV28, with 10 bases fitting TRBD1. The CDR3 consists of 16 residues. Germline assignment: CDR1 MDHEN and CDR2 SYDVKM. V was clipped by 7 bases and J by 8 bases; unmatched bases: 11. The CDR3 DNA reads as TGTGCCAGCAACCCCGCGACAGGGGGCGAGGATTCACCCCTCCACTTT. It encodes CASNPATGGEDSPLHF.